These 11 T cell receptor beta chains share one sample of origin, sequenced in a study of blood T cell repertoires in COVID-19. Using immunoSEQ multiplex PCR, the repertoire was profiled, and TCRdb retains in-frame clones only, with some absent. Among some 130,000 clones, more than 60% were seen once, and the ten largest hold approximately 2%. Sequencing used peripheral blood. These receptors originate from a woman in her seventies with acute or convalescent COVID-19.

The chain uses TRBV5-1 and TRBJ1-2; D is unclear. The germline V gene has CDR1 SGHRS and CDR2 YFSETQ. CDR3 length equals 13 residues. V was trimmed by 1 base and J by 4 bases, leaving 8 bases between them. DNA for the CDR3: TGCGCCAGCAGCTTGAACCCAGGCTATGGCTACACCTTC. Its translation is CASSLNPGYGYTF. Full variable domain (missing parts from reference TRBV5-1 and TRBJ1-2): KAGVTQTPRYLIKTRGQQVTLSCSPISGHRSVSWYQQTPGQGLQFLFEYFSETQRNKGNFPGRFSGRQFSNSRSEMNVSTLELGDSALYLCASSLNPGYGYTFGSGTRLTVV.

V and J are TRBV2 and TRBJ1-5; weak D call: TRBD1 (6 bases). Trimming left V 4 bases short and J 3 bases short, with 13 bases between. This CDR3 contains 15 residues. Germline V gene sequence: CDR1 SNHLY, CDR2 FYNNEI. In DNA, the CDR3 is TGTGCCAGCAGTGGGGGTAGGGGGATCAATCAGCCCCAGCATTTT. Encoded protein: CASSGGRGINQPQHF.

The sample holds one count of this clone. The genes are TRBV5-4 and TRBJ2-7; D perhaps matches TRBD1 (6 bases). CDR3 length: 15 residues. Germline CDR1 is SGHNT and CDR2 is YYREEE (reference sequence). V lost 0 bases, J lost 2 bases, and 12 bases lay in between. The CDR3 nucleotides are TGTGCCAGCAGCTTGGGCATGCAGGGGACCTACGAGCAGTACTTC. Protein product: CASSLGMQGTYEQYF.

The chain has TRBV3-1 (or the pseudogene TRBV3-2) and TRBJ2-7, with D hard to call. The V gene's germline CDR1 is LGHDT and CDR2 YNNKEL (reference sequence). V was pared by 0 bases and J by 6 bases, with 12 bases between. This CDR3 has 14 amino acids. The CDR3 coding sequence is TGTGCCAGCAGCCAAGAGGGCCTCGCCTCCGAGCAGTACTTC. Translating gives CASSQEGLASEQYF.

The chain couples TRBV30 to TRBJ2-7; 7 bases fit TRBD1. The germline V gene encodes CDR1 GTSNPN and CDR2 SVGIG (reference sequence). The ends lost 1 base at V and 2 bases at J; junction bases unmatched: 8. The CDR3 has 15 amino acids. The CDR3 nucleotides are TGTGCCTGGAGTGGGGGACAGTCAGGCGCCTACGAGCAGTACTTC. Its translation is CAWSGGQSGAYEQYF.

This chain links TRBV4-2 with TRBJ1-2; unclear D gene. This CDR3 comprises 16 residues. The V gene lost 1 base and the J gene lost 5 bases, with 17 bases spanning the gap. Looked up from germline, CDR1 is LGHNA and CDR2 is YNFKEQ. Here the CDR3 reads CASSQGDSPSGYGYTF. The CDR3 DNA is TGTGCCAGCAGCCAAGGAGATTCCCCCTCGGGTTATGGCTACACCTTC.

The CDR3 nucleotides are TGTGCCAGCAGTTTACCCGCCGCGGATACGCAGTATTTT. Its translation: CASSLPAADTQYF. The chain couples TRBV12-3 or TRBV12-4 to TRBJ2-3; no firm D call. V lost 2 bases to trimming and J lost 6 bases, with 9 bases between them. This CDR3 is built from 13 residues.

This clone was seen a handful of times. J is TRBJ2-4 and V is TRBV7-3, with TRBD2 matching over 13 bases. The CDR3 extends over 18 amino acids. J lost 0 bases, V lost 5 bases, and 7 bases had no gene match. The V gene's germline CDR1 is SGHTA and CDR2 FQGTGA. CDR3 nucleotides: TGTGCCAGCAGCAAGGGACTAGCGGGGACTCTAGCCAAAAACATTCAGTACTTC. It translates to CASSKGLAGTLAKNIQYF. The variable domain in full, with the rest retrieved from reference TRBV7-3 and TRBJ2-4, is GAGVSQTPSNKVTEKGKYVELRCDPISGHTALYWYRQSLGQGPEFLIYFQGTGAADDSGLPNDRFFAVRPEGSVSTLKIQRTERGDSAVYLCASSKGLAGTLAKNIQYFGAGTRLSVL.

The V gene is TRBV19, the J gene TRBJ2-2; TRBD2 is a possible D gene (6 bases). The CDR3 loop spans 15 amino acids. V was cut by 9 bases and J by 1 base, with 15 bases left in between. CDR1 is LNHDA, CDR2 SQIVND, per germline (reference sequence). The CDR3 bases are TGTGCCAGCCGGAACCGGGACTTGAACACCGGGGAGCTGTTTTTT. This gives the protein CASRNRDLNTGELFF.

This clone was recorded many times. The chain employs TRBV27 and TRBJ2-3, with no clear D. Trimming cost V 5 bases and J 0 bases, with 15 bases left between them. There are 16 residues in the CDR3. Per germline, CDR1 MNHEY and CDR2 SMNVEV (reference sequence). CDR3 loop: CASSPWSGSSTDTQYF. The CDR3 coding sequence is TGTGCCAGCAGTCCCTGGTCGGGTTCTAGCACAGATACGCAGTATTTT.

This rearrangement joins TRBV2 to TRBJ2-1; 10 positions agree with TRBD2. In germline, CDR1 is SNHLY, CDR2 FYNNEI. This CDR3 has 14 amino acids. J gave up 10 bases and V 4 bases, and 7 bases lay outside the gene matches. CDR3 nucleotides: TGTGCCAGCAGTGGGCTAGCGGGGGCCCTGGAGCAGTTCTTC. As protein: CASSGLAGALEQFF. Together with reference TRBV2 and TRBJ2-1, the CDR3 gives the full variable domain: EPEVTQTPSHQVTQMGQEVILRCVPISNHLYFYWYRQILGQKVEFLVSFYNNEISEKSEIFDDQFSVERPDGSNFTLKIRSTKLEDSAMYFCASSGLAGALEQFFGPGTRLTVL.